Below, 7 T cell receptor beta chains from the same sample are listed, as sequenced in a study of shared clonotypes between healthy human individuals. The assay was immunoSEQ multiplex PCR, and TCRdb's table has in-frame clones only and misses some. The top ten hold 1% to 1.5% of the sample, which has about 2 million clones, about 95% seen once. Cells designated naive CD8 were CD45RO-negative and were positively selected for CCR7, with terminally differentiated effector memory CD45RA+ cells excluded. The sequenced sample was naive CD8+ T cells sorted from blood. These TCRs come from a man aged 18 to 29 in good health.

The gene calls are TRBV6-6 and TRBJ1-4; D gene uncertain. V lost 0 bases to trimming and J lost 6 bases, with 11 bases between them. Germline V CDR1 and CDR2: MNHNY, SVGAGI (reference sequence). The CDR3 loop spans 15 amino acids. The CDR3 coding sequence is TGTGCCAGCAGTTACTCCATTGGAGAGGATGAAAAACTGTTTTTT. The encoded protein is CASSYSIGEDEKLFF.

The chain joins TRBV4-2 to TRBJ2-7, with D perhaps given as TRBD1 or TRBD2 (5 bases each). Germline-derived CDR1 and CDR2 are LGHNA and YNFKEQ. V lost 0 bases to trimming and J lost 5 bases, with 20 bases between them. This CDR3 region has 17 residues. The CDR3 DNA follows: TGTGCCAGCAGCCAAGATCCCCCCGACGAGGGGCTCAACGAGCAGTACTTC. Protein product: CASSQDPPDEGLNEQYF.

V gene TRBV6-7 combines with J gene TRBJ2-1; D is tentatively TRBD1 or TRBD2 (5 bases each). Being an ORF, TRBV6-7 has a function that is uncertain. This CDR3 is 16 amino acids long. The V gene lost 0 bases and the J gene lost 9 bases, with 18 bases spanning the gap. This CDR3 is CASSYSRAWGSGEQFF. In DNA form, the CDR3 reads TGTGCCAGCAGTTACTCGCGGGCGTGGGGGTCGGGTGAGCAGTTCTTC.

The CDR3 protein is CASSARASGNNEQFF. Written as DNA, the CDR3 is TGTGCCAGCAGTGCCCGGGCTAGCGGAAACAATGAGCAGTTCTTC. The chain joins TRBV6-4 to TRBJ2-1, with 7 bases lining up with TRBD2. Germline loops: CDR1 MRHNA, CDR2 SNTAGT. The CDR3 consists of 15 residues. After removal of 4 bases from V and 5 bases from J, the junction contained 8 bases not matched to a gene.

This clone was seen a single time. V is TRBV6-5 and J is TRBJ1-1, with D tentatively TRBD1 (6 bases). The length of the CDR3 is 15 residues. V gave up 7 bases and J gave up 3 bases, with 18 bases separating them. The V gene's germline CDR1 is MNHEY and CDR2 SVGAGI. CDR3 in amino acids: CASKSLGGLDTEAFF. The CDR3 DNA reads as TGTGCCAGCAAGAGCCTGGGGGGGCTAGACACTGAAGCTTTCTTT.

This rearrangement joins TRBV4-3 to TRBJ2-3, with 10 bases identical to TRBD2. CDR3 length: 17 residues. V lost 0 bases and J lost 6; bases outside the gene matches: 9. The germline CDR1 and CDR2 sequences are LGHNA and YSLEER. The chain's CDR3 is CASSQEYGTSVADTQYF. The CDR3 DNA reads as TGCGCCAGCAGCCAAGAATACGGGACTAGCGTCGCTGATACGCAGTATTTT.

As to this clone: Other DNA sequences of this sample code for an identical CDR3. This chain's CDR3 is CASSLTSGGYNEQFF. The CDR3, as DNA: TGTGCCAGCAGTTTGACTAGCGGGGGCTACAATGAGCAGTTCTTC. V and J are TRBV6-5 and TRBJ2-1; 12 nucleotides align to TRBD2. There are 15 residues in the CDR3. Trimming cost V 4 bases and J 3 bases; bases outside gene matches: 1. The germline V gene encodes CDR1 MNHEY and CDR2 SVGAGI.